Below, one TCR beta chain is given with its context. Its antigen remains unidentified. The data stem from a study of cytomegalovirus exposure and HLA in healthy donors. Study outcomes and limitations: Later work associated roughly 17,000 TCR beta sequences with HLA alleles at 0.05 false discovery rate.

With V trimmed by 8 bases and J by 7 bases, 6 bases remained unmatched. Germline V lookup: CDR1 WSHSY, CDR2 SAAADI. The CDR3 consists of 13 residues. The PCR had 60 Vbeta and 13 Jbeta primers. In the source study's methods: A follow-up analysis tallied 65 million to 80 million unique TCR beta chains, 8.5 million to 14 million shared. Here immunoSEQ multiplex PCR was the method, and the copy in TCRdb shows in-frame clones only, minus some. From that table come the V and J calls and clone size; the DNA was used to work out D and trimming. The sample consists of 200,000 to 250,000 clones, about 85% of them appearing once.

This TCR was sampled from a human donor in good health. V and J are TRBV10-2 and TRBJ1-4, with 8 bases matching TRBD1. Sequenced material: PBMCs. Here the CDR3 DNA reads TGCGCCAGCCGGGGACAGGTGCTTGAAAAACTGTTTTTT. It yields the protein CASRGQVLEKLFF.